The clone carrying this T cell receptor (beta chain) was counted between two and nine times. TCRdb itself ran the 5' RACE reads through MiXCR, one entry per CDR3 protein. The sample lists about 56,000 distinct CDR3 sequences; approximately 15% were seen once. The data are from a study of early T cells in non-severe SARS-CoV-2 infection. V was clipped by 5 bases and J by 5 bases, with 12 bases between them. CDR3 length: 13 amino acids. The germline CDR1 and CDR2 sequences are LGHNT and FRNRAP. The source was whole blood, collected at baseline. V and J are TRBV12-5 and TRBJ1-2; maybe TRBD1 (5 bases). This TCR derives from an adult who was a healthcare worker with PCR-confirmed SARS-CoV-2 infection or an uninfected control (not recorded which). The CDR3 region is CASGQNRIYGYTF. Here the CDR3 DNA reads TGTGCTAGTGGTCAGAACAGGATTTATGGCTACACCTTC. The whole variable domain, filled in from reference TRBV12-5 and TRBJ1-2, reads DARVTQTPRHKVTEMGQEVTMRCQPILGHNTVFWYRQTMMQGLELLAYFRNRAPLDDSGMPKDRFSAEMPDATLATLKIQPSEPRDSAVYFCASGQNRIYGYTFGSGTRLTVV.